This T cell receptor (beta chain) was documented in a study of human T cells and chemical hapten exposure. Overall study: For sensitization, 2% DPC was applied to an approximately 2 cm by approximately 2 cm patch of upper inner arm skin. There were weekly diphenylcyclopropenone doses to the scalp for patients throughout the roughly 24-week study.

TCRdb called the RACE reads again in MiXCR, with one record for every CDR3 protein. This table has around 180,000 distinct CDR3 sequences, around 30% appearing once. Regarding time point: pre-sensitization, week 0. Treatment meaning: therapeutic diphenylcyclopropenone sensitization with weekly scalp DPC. The germline V gene encodes CDR1 MNHEY and CDR2 SVGEGT. The CDR3 is made up of 14 amino acids. V lost 5 bases, J lost 3 bases, and 13 bases lay in between. The receptor comes from a woman aged 25 to 39 with alopecia areata. Some clones in this sample may be carry-over from other donors' samples. Sample: whole blood, taken in connection with sensitization to the hapten diphenylcyclopropenone (DPC). This chain joins TRBV6-2 or TRBV6-3 and TRBJ1-2; D is undetermined. The CDR3 here is CASSAASRYYGYTF. CDR3 DNA sequence: TGTGCCAGCAGTGCAGCCAGCCGGTACTATGGCTACACCTTC.